The 3 T cell receptor beta chains presented below share a single source sample, sequenced in a study of blood T cell repertoires in COVID-19 (TCRdb year 2020). The library was produced with the immunoSEQ multiplex PCR assay. TCRdb limited this immuneACCESS table to in-frame rearrangements with V and J called. A share of clones is missing; checked studies link under half to unresolved V genes, and the rest is unexplained. Here the sample has tens of thousands of clones; about four fifths occur a single time. 25% to 30% of the sample is in the top ten clones. The specimen was peripheral blood. All receptors come from a human donor in a cohort sampled during active COVID-19.

The V call is TRBV6-5, the J call TRBJ2-3; maybe TRBD1 (6 bases). V was shortened by 5 bases and J by 0 bases, with 9 bases between the two germline ends. From germline, CDR1 is MNHEY and CDR2 SVGAGI. The CDR3 loop spans 14 amino acids. The CDR3 here is CASSPRGSTDTQYF. CDR3 nucleotides: TGTGCCAGCAGTCCCAGGGGAAGCACAGATACGCAGTATTTT.

This chain links TRBV18 with TRBJ2-3; 7 bases match TRBD2. This CDR3 is 16 amino acids long. CDR1 KGHSH and CDR2 LQKENI come from the germline V gene. V dropped 0 bases and J dropped 5; count of bases not matched to a gene: 8. Here the CDR3 DNA reads TGTGCCAGCTCACCACCGGGAGGGCTAAGGGGAGATACGCAGTATTTT. Its protein is CASSPPGGLRGDTQYF.

V gene TRBV27 combines with J gene TRBJ1-1; D possibly corresponds to TRBD1 (5 bases). The V end was cut by 3 bases, the J end by 7 bases, with 15 bases between. The CDR3 is 14 residues long. Germline V CDR1 and CDR2: MNHEY, SMNVEV (reference sequence). CDR3 residues: CASSFPSRRGEAFF. The DNA of the CDR3 is TGTGCCAGCAGTTTTCCCTCCAGGAGGGGTGAAGCTTTCTTT.